Shown below are 21 T cell receptor beta chains from a single sample sequenced in a study of Ad26.COV2.S vaccination and SARS-CoV-2 variants. Data came from immunoSEQ multiplex PCR; TCRdb stores just in-frame clones and leaves some out. Found here are more than 350,000 clones, about nine tenths of them singletons; the top ten hold 10% to 15%. Regarding treatment: some 19 received Ad26.COV2.S at low or high dose, single or two shots; several received placebo; per-sample allocation not given. Samples were taken on day 63 after the first vaccine or placebo injection. The sequencing used peripheral blood, collected in a trial of Ad26.COV2.S vaccine versus placebo. Source of these receptors: a person between 18 and 65 years old who received the Ad26.COV2.S COVID-19 vaccine or a placebo.

This rearrangement joins TRBV9 to TRBJ2-1; D remains ambiguous. Germline lookup yields CDR1 SGDLS and CDR2 YYNGEE. The V and J ends lost 0 bases and 5 bases respectively, with 12 bases between them. This CDR3 has 15 residues. CDR3 loop: CASSVGGRVDNEQFF. In nucleotides, the CDR3 is TGTGCCAGCAGCGTAGGAGGTCGGGTGGACAATGAGCAGTTCTTC.

The CDR3 region has the DNA TGTGCCAGCAGTGGAAGAGCCGGGGGAGATACGCAGTATTTT. Amino acid sequence: CASSGRAGGDTQYF. This chain links TRBV2 with TRBJ2-3, with TRBD2 as a possible D gene (6 bases). Germline V lookup: CDR1 SNHLY, CDR2 FYNNEI. The CDR3 consists of 14 residues. Trimming left V 4 bases short and J 5 bases short, with 13 bases between.

The CDR3 here is CASSLVGTGGTEAFF. The CDR3 DNA sequence: TGTGCCAGCAGCTTAGTGGGGACAGGGGGGACTGAAGCTTTCTTT. J is TRBJ1-1 and V is TRBV11-2; 11 nucleotides match TRBD1. CDR1 is SGHAT, CDR2 FQNNGV, per germline. The CDR3 is 15 amino acids. The J segment lost 5 bases and the V segment lost 1 base, leaving 3 bases of the junction unmatched.

The chain employs TRBV25-1 and TRBJ2-2; D possibly corresponds to TRBD1 (5 bases). The CDR3 contains 15 residues. The germline gives CDR1 MGHDK, CDR2 SYGVNS. Trimming cost V 4 bases and J 2 bases, with 11 bases left between them. CDR3 residues: CASSGQIYNTGELFF. DNA for the CDR3: TGTGCCAGCAGTGGACAGATATACAACACCGGGGAGCTGTTTTTT.

The sample holds one count of this clone. The chain carries TRBV10-1 and TRBJ2-1, with 10 bases lining up with TRBD2. Looked up from germline, CDR1 is WNHNN and CDR2 is SYGVQD (reference sequence). CDR3 length: 17 amino acids. With V trimmed by 3 bases and J by 1 base, 6 bases remained unmatched. The CDR3 nucleotides read TGCGCCAGCAGTGATCGGACTAGCGGTTTTTCCTACAATGAGCAGTTCTTC. Translating gives CASSDRTSGFSYNEQFF.

The chain employs TRBV3-1 (or the pseudogene TRBV3-2) and TRBJ2-1; TRBD2 matches 8 bases. The germline V gene has CDR1 LGHDT and CDR2 YNNKEL (reference sequence). The V gene end was trimmed by 2 bases and the J gene end by 9 bases; junction bases not matched to a gene: 0. The CDR3 totals 12 residues. The CDR3 spells CASSQTSGEQFF. The CDR3 DNA is TGTGCCAGCAGCCAAACTAGCGGTGAGCAGTTCTTC.

This rearrangement joins TRBV6-2 or TRBV6-3 to TRBJ2-7; a weak D match, TRBD1 (6 bases). V was pared by 4 bases and J by 2 bases, with 12 bases between. This CDR3 comprises 14 residues. Per germline, CDR1 MNHEY and CDR2 SVGEGT. CDR3 nucleotides: TGTGCCAGCAGTTCTTGGGACACGGCCTACGAGCAGTACTTC. Translated: CASSSWDTAYEQYF.

V is TRBV4-3 and J is TRBJ2-1; the match to TRBD1 covers 7 bases. V gave up 0 bases and J gave up 4 bases; unmatched junction bases: 3. The germline V gene has CDR1 LGHNA and CDR2 YSLEER. The CDR3 has 15 amino acids. CDR3 in amino acids: CASSQDRGLYNEQFF. The CDR3 nucleotides read TGCGCCAGCAGCCAAGATAGGGGGCTTTACAATGAGCAGTTCTTC.

The J gene is TRBJ1-2, the V gene TRBV18; a weak D match, TRBD1 (6 bases). CDR3 length: 16 amino acids. Trimming cost V 3 bases and J 0 bases, with 14 bases left between them. Germline V CDR1 and CDR2: KGHSH, LQKENI. Written as DNA, the CDR3 is TGTGCCAGCTCACCCGGCAGGGGATCCGCTAACTATGGCTACACCTTC. It is translated as CASSPGRGSANYGYTF.

This chain joins TRBV7-2 and TRBJ2-1; D might be TRBD1 (5 bases). V was cut by 5 bases and J by 5 bases, with 16 bases left in between. In germline, CDR1 is SGHTA, CDR2 FQGNSA. This CDR3 is built from 15 residues. CDR3 residues: CASSRDRGADNEQFF. The CDR3 DNA is TGTGCCAGCAGCCGCGATCGTGGGGCGGACAATGAGCAGTTCTTC.

The chain links TRBV5-6 to TRBJ2-7; no reliable D call. Germline V lookup: CDR1 SGHDT, CDR2 YYEEEE. V shed 5 bases and J shed 9 bases, with 21 bases lying between them. The CDR3 totals 14 residues. As DNA, the CDR3 is TGTGCCAGCAGAAAGGTGGGGTTTGATATGCGGCAGTACTTC. Its translation is CASRKVGFDMRQYF.

The chain combines TRBV13 with TRBJ2-7; 13 bases map to TRBD2. Germline V gene sequence: CDR1 PRHDT, CDR2 FYEKMQ (reference sequence). The CDR3 is made up of 19 amino acids. With V trimmed by 1 base and J by 0 bases, 9 bases remained unmatched. CDR3 nucleotides: TGTGCCAGCAGCTTAGAACGGACTAGCGGGAGTTATAGCTCCTACGAGCAGTACTTC. Translating it yields CASSLERTSGSYSSYEQYF.

The rearrangement uses TRBV10-3 and TRBJ2-1; 7 nucleotides match TRBD2. Germline CDR1 and CDR2: ENHRY and SYGVKD. CDR3 length equals 11 residues. Germline trimming cut 8 bases from V and 6 bases from J; bases unmatched to any gene: 1. The CDR3 here is CAIGGGNEQFF. For the CDR3, the DNA is TGTGCCATCGGCGGGGGCAATGAGCAGTTCTTC.

This clone has a handful of counts. The gene calls are TRBV4-2 and TRBJ1-1; D ambiguous. CDR1 and CDR2 from the germline V gene are LGHNA and YNFKEQ. With 6 bases removed from V and 0 bases from J, the gap between germline ends came to 8 bases. The length of the CDR3 is 13 residues. This CDR3 is CASSSNMNTEAFF. In DNA, the CDR3 is TGTGCCAGCAGTTCGAACATGAACACTGAAGCTTTCTTT.

This sequence joins TRBV18 and TRBJ2-3, with 7 bases lining up with TRBD2. Germline CDR1 KGHSH, CDR2 LQKENI. V gave up 3 bases and J gave up 3 bases; unmatched junction bases: 3. This CDR3 is built from 14 residues. The CDR3 DNA reads TGTGCCAGCTCACCCCTAGCGGAAACAGATACGCAGTATTTT. It translates to CASSPLAETDTQYF.

This chain connects TRBV7-6 to TRBJ2-1; D is unresolved. The CDR3 covers 11 residues. V was shortened by 5 bases and J by 12 bases, with 11 bases between the two germline ends. Per germline, CDR1 SGHVS and CDR2 FNYEAQ. CDR3 sequence reads: CASSNLQRQFF. CDR3 DNA sequence: TGTGCCAGCAGCAACTTACAGCGGCAGTTCTTC.

The chain joins TRBV2 to TRBJ2-5, with D possibly matching TRBD1 (5 bases). With 3 bases removed from V and 0 bases from J, the gap between germline ends came to 8 bases. From germline, CDR1 is SNHLY and CDR2 FYNNEI. This CDR3 has 14 residues. CDR3 sequence reads: CASSEDINQETQYF. CDR3 DNA: TGTGCCAGCAGTGAGGACATCAACCAAGAGACCCAGTACTTC.

The gene calls are TRBV5-6 and TRBJ2-3; 11 bases agree with TRBD2. The V gene end was trimmed by 5 bases and the J gene end by 2 bases; junction bases not matched to a gene: 4. Per germline, CDR1 SGHDT and CDR2 YYEEEE. The CDR3 has 15 residues. Here the CDR3 DNA reads TGTGCCAGCAGTTCTAGCGGGAGGTACACAGATACGCAGTATTTT. Translated, it gives CASSSSGRYTDTQYF.

V usage is TRBV11-2 and J usage is TRBJ2-1; 8 bases agree with TRBD2. With V trimmed by 5 bases and J by 1 base, 13 bases remained unmatched. Germline V gene data show CDR1 as SGHAT and CDR2 as FQNNGV. The CDR3 consists of 18 residues. The CDR3 bases are TGTGCCAGCAGCCTACCTCGAAATAGCGGGGCTTCCTACAATGAGCAGTTCTTC. Its translation: CASSLPRNSGASYNEQFF.

The V call is TRBV30, the J call TRBJ1-6; TRBD1 matches 7 bases. The CDR3 loop spans 12 amino acids. In germline, CDR1 is GTSNPN, CDR2 SVGIG (reference sequence). The J segment lost 10 bases and the V segment lost 4 bases, leaving 4 bases of the junction unmatched. CDR3 amino acids: CAWTTGVSPLHF. CDR3 DNA: TGTGCCTGGACCACAGGGGTCTCACCCCTCCACTTT.

Note on this clone: Different DNA sequences within this sample yield the same CDR3. V gene TRBV5-1 combines with J gene TRBJ1-2, with unresolved D. Germline lookup yields CDR1 SGHRS and CDR2 YFSETQ. There are 13 residues in the CDR3. V lost 0 bases and J 5 bases, leaving 8 bases between the germline ends. The CDR3 spells CASSLDLSYGYTF. The CDR3 nucleotides read TGCGCCAGCAGCTTGGACCTATCTTATGGCTACACCTTC. The full variable domain, completed using reference TRBV5-1 and TRBJ1-2, is KAGVTQTPRYLIKTRGQQVTLSCSPISGHRSVSWYQQTPGQGLQFLFEYFSETQRNKGNFPGRFSGRQFSNSRSEMNVSTLELGDSALYLCASSLDLSYGYTFGSGTRLTVV.